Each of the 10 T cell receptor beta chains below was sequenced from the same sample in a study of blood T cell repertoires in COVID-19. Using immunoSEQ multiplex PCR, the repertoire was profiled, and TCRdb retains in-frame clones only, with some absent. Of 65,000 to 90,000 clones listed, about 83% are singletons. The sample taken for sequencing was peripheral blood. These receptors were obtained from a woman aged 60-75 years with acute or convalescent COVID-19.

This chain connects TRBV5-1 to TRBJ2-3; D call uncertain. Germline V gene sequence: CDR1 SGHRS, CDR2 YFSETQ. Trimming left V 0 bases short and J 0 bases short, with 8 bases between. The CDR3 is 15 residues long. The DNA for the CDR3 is TGCGCCAGCAGCTTGGACACCAAGAGCACAGATACGCAGTATTTT. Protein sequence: CASSLDTKSTDTQYF.

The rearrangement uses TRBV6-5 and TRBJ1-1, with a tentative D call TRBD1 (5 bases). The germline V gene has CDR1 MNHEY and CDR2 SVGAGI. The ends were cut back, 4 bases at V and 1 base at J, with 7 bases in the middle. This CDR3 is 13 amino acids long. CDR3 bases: TGTGCCAGCAGTTGGCAGGGGAACACTGAAGCTTTCTTT. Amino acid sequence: CASSWQGNTEAFF.

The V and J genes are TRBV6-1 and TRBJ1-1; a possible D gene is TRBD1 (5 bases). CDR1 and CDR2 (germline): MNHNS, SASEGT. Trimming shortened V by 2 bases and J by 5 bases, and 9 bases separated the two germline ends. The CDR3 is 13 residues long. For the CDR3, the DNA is TGTGCCAGCAGTGAACAGGGTAGGACTGAAGCTTTCTTT. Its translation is CASSEQGRTEAFF.

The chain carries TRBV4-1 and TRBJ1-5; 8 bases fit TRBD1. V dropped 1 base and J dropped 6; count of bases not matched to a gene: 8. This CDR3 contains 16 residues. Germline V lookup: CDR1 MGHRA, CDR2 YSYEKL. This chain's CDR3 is CASSQVFQGAGQPQHF. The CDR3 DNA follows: TGCGCCAGCAGCCAAGTATTTCAGGGGGCAGGTCAGCCCCAGCATTTT.

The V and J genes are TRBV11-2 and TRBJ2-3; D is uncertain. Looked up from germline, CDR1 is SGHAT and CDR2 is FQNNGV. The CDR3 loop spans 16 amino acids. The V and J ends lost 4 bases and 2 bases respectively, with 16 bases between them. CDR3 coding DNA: TGTGCCAGCAGCTCCGGCTCCCCTAGGATCACAGATACGCAGTATTTT. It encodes CASSSGSPRITDTQYF.

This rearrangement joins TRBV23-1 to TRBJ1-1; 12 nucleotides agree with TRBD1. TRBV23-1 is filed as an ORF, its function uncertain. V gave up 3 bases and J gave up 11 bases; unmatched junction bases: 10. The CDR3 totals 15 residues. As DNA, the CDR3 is TGCGCCAGCAGTCAGCCCCCGGGACAGGGGGCGAAGGCTTTCTTT. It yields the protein CASSQPPGQGAKAFF.

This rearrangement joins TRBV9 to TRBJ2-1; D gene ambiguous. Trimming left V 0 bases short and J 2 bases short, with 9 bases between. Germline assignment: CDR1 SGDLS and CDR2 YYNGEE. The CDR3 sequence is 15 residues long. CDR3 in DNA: TGTGCCAGCAGCGTAGAAGGAGATACCTACAATGAGCAGTTCTTC. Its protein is CASSVEGDTYNEQFF.

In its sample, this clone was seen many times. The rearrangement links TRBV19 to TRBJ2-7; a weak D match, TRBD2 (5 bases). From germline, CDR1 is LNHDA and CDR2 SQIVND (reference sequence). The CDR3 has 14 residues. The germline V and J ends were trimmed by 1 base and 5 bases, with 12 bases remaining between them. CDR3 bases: TGTGCCAGTAGTATAGCCCCCGGAGGCCACGAGCAGTACTTC. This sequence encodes CASSIAPGGHEQYF.

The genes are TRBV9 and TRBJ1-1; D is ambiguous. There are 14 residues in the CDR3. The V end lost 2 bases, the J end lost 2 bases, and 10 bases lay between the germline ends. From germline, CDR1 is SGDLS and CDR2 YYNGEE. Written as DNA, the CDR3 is TGTGCCAGCAGCGTGGACGGGGTAAACACTGAAGCTTTCTTT. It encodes CASSVDGVNTEAFF.

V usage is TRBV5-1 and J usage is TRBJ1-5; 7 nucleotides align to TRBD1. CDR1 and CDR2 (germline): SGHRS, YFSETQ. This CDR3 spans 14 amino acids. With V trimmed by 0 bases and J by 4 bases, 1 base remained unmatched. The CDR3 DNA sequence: TGCGCCAGCAGCTTGGAGACAGGGAATCAGCCCCAGCATTTT. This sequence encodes CASSLETGNQPQHF. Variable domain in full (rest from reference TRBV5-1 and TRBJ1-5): KAGVTQTPRYLIKTRGQQVTLSCSPISGHRSVSWYQQTPGQGLQFLFEYFSETQRNKGNFPGRFSGRQFSNSRSEMNVSTLELGDSALYLCASSLETGNQPQHFGDGTRLSIL.